The 27 T cell receptor beta chains in this list originate from one sample, sequenced in a study of blood T cell repertoires in COVID-19. Libraries were prepared by immunoSEQ multiplex PCR; TCRdb keeps only in-frame clonotypes and omits some of them. The sample has tens of thousands of clones; about 80% are singletons. Sequenced material: peripheral blood. The receptors shown here come from a man between 65 and 79 years old with acute or convalescent COVID-19.

The rearrangement joins TRBV6-4 to TRBJ2-1; no clear D gene. CDR1 is MRHNA, CDR2 SNTAGT, per germline. CDR3 size: 13 residues. The V end lost 4 bases, the J end lost 6 bases, and 10 bases lay between the germline ends. As DNA, the CDR3 is TGTGCCAGCAGTGCTTTACAGTCCAATGAGCAGTTCTTC. As protein: CASSALQSNEQFF.

The rearrangement joins TRBV7-9 to TRBJ1-2, with D uncertain. This CDR3 is built from 9 residues. The V end was cut by 1 base, the J end by 12 bases, with 3 bases between. Germline values: CDR1 SEHNR, CDR2 FQNEAQ (reference sequence). For the CDR3, the DNA is TGTGCCAGCAGCTTAGGCGACACCTTC. Encoded protein: CASSLGDTF.

The chain recombines TRBV4-1 with TRBJ1-1; the match to TRBD1 covers 8 bases. V dropped 3 bases and J dropped 1; count of bases not matched to a gene: 4. The V gene's germline CDR1 is MGHRA and CDR2 YSYEKL. This CDR3 is 15 amino acids long. The CDR3 is CASSHPGGSNTEAFF. The CDR3 nucleotides read TGCGCCAGCAGCCACCCAGGGGGCTCGAACACTGAAGCTTTCTTT.

The genes are TRBV5-6 and TRBJ2-7; 7 bases fit TRBD2. J was trimmed by 1 base and V by 3 bases; bases with no gene match: 4. Germline V gene lookup returns CDR1 SGHDT and CDR2 YYEEEE. The CDR3 has 14 amino acids. CDR3 loop: CASSSRTSSYEQYF. The CDR3 DNA reads TGTGCCAGCAGCTCACGGACTAGTTCCTACGAGCAGTACTTC.

V gene TRBV11-3 combines with J gene TRBJ2-5; D may be TRBD2 (5 bases). This CDR3 is built from 13 residues. Germline values: CDR1 SGHNT, CDR2 YENEEA. V gave up 1 base and J gave up 4 bases, with 7 bases separating them. In nucleotides, the CDR3 is TGTGCCAGCAGCTTAGGCGGGTTAGAGACCCAGTACTTC. This codes for CASSLGGLETQYF.

This chain connects TRBV12-2 to TRBJ2-7; whether TRBD1, the table's D call, matches the DNA was not checked. TRBV12-2 is labeled a pseudogene. The CDR3 extends over 14 amino acids. In DNA, the CDR3 is TGTGCAAGTCGCTTTGACAGGGGTAAAATCGAGCAGTACTTC. It translates to CASRFDRGKIEQYF.

This clone was picked up a small number of times. The chain combines TRBV7-3 with TRBJ2-2, with D maybe TRBD2 (6 bases). This CDR3 comprises 16 residues. In germline, CDR1 is SGHTA, CDR2 FQGTGA. Trimming removed 5 bases at V and 1 base at J, with 14 bases between. The CDR3 nucleotides are TGTGCCAGCAGCCCGGGGATAGCGGAGAACACCGGGGAGCTGTTTTTT. Translated, it gives CASSPGIAENTGELFF.

This rearrangement joins TRBV6-1 to TRBJ2-2; 15 positions agree with TRBD2. V lost 3 bases, J lost 0 bases, and 2 bases stayed unmatched. CDR1 is MNHNS, CDR2 SASEGT, per germline. The CDR3 spans 18 residues. Written as DNA, the CDR3 is TGTGCCAGCAGTGAGAGGACTAGCGGGAGGGCGAACACCGGGGAGCTGTTTTTT. This sequence encodes CASSERTSGRANTGELFF.

V gene TRBV7-2 combines with J gene TRBJ2-7; D is unclear. The germline CDR1 and CDR2 sequences are SGHTA and FQGNSA. V was shortened by 1 base and J by 4 bases, with 11 bases between the two germline ends. This CDR3 spans 14 amino acids. The DNA for the CDR3 is TGTGCCAGCAGCTTAGACCGATCAGCGTACGAGCAGTACTTC. It specifies CASSLDRSAYEQYF.

This sequence joins TRBV4-2 and TRBJ1-5; TRBD1 aligns across 7 bases. The V gene's germline CDR1 is LGHNA and CDR2 YNFKEQ. V shed 4 bases, J shed 3 bases, and the junction held 6 bases outside the gene matches. The CDR3 sequence is 15 residues long. CDR3 residues: CASSPRDSTNQPQHF. Written as DNA, the CDR3 is TGTGCCAGCAGCCCCCGGGACAGTACCAATCAGCCCCAGCATTTT.

The count of this clone is one. The chain employs TRBV5-5 and TRBJ2-1, with D perhaps matching TRBD2 (6 bases). Germline values: CDR1 SGHKS, CDR2 YYEKEE (reference sequence). The CDR3 loop spans 15 amino acids. The V and J ends lost 0 bases and 3 bases respectively, with 10 bases between them. The CDR3 protein is CASSLGLALYNEQFF. CDR3 coding DNA: TGTGCCAGCAGCTTGGGTCTAGCGCTCTACAATGAGCAGTTCTTC.

This sequence joins TRBV19 and TRBJ1-3, with TRBD1 identical over 7 bases. The CDR3 sequence is 15 residues long. The ends lost 3 bases at V and 0 bases at J; junction bases unmatched: 2. Germline loops: CDR1 LNHDA, CDR2 SQIVND (reference sequence). The CDR3 DNA sequence: TGTGCCAGTAGTATCGACAGGGCCTCTGGAAACACCATATATTTT. Translation: CASSIDRASGNTIYF.

This chain uses TRBV4-1 with TRBJ2-7, with 12 positions matching TRBD2. With V trimmed by 0 bases and J by 1 base, 7 bases remained unmatched. The CDR3 has 18 residues. Germline values: CDR1 MGHRA, CDR2 YSYEKL. The CDR3 DNA follows: TGCGCCAGCAGCCAAGAAGCGCGGACTAGCGGGACATCCTACGAGCAGTACTTC. Translated: CASSQEARTSGTSYEQYF.

The table lists this clone with a few counts. The chain is built from TRBV12-3 or TRBV12-4 and TRBJ1-6; D gene ambiguous. V was cut by 6 bases and J by 14 bases, with 11 bases left in between. CDR3 length: 11 residues. The CDR3 DNA reads TGTGCCAGCAGCCTCGGTACGACCCTCCACTTT. It specifies CASSLGTTLHF.

This sequence joins TRBV11-2 and TRBJ2-7; 7 bases agree with TRBD1. Trimming took 1 base from V and 2 from J; bases not matched to a gene: 5. The CDR3 length is 15 residues. In germline, CDR1 is SGHAT, CDR2 FQNNGV. The CDR3 nucleotides are TGTGCCAGCAGCTTAGGTCGGCAGGGGGCCTACGAGCAGTACTTC. It specifies CASSLGRQGAYEQYF.

Here the CDR3 DNA reads TGTGCCAGCACCTACGGGGTTTCTGGGGCCAACGTCCTGACTTTC. It is translated as CASTYGVSGANVLTF. The gene calls are TRBV5-6 and TRBJ2-6; a possible D gene is TRBD2 (5 bases). This CDR3 comprises 15 residues. Germline V gene lookup returns CDR1 SGHDT and CDR2 YYEEEE. Trimming pared 6 bases from V and 1 base from J, leaving 11 bases between.

V usage is TRBV2 and J usage is TRBJ2-1, with D perhaps matching TRBD2 (5 bases). V lost 5 bases to trimming and J lost 6 bases, with 8 bases between them. Germline V gives CDR1 SNHLY, CDR2 FYNNEI. This CDR3 spans 12 amino acids. The CDR3 loop reads CASSLAFNEQFF. CDR3 coding DNA: TGTGCCAGCAGTCTAGCCTTCAATGAGCAGTTCTTC.

This clone occurred a few times. The gene calls are TRBV27 and TRBJ1-2, with 8 bases aligning to TRBD1. The CDR3 is made up of 14 amino acids. Per germline, CDR1 MNHEY and CDR2 SMNVEV (reference sequence). V was clipped by 7 bases and J by 3 bases; unmatched bases: 7. CDR3 DNA sequence: TGTGCCAGCACTCCGGCAGGGGGCTACTATGGCTACACCTTC. It specifies CASTPAGGYYGYTF.

V is TRBV19 and J is TRBJ2-1, with TRBD2 matching 8 bases. V shed 4 bases and J 8 bases; nucleotides not matched to a gene: 13. CDR3 length: 16 amino acids. Germline CDR1 LNHDA, CDR2 SQIVND (reference sequence). Here the CDR3 reads CASSTRPGGAFDEQFF. In DNA, the CDR3 is TGTGCCAGTAGTACCAGACCGGGAGGGGCCTTCGATGAGCAGTTCTTC. The full variable domain, rest sourced from reference TRBV19 and TRBJ2-1, is DGGITQSPKYLFRKEGQNVTLSCEQNLNHDAMYWYRQDPGQGLRLIYYSQIVNDFQKGDIAEGYSVSREKKESFPLTVTSAQKNPTAFYLCASSTRPGGAFDEQFFGPGTRLTVL.

V gene TRBV25-1 combines with J gene TRBJ2-7; 7 nucleotides agree with TRBD1. Germline V CDR1 and CDR2: MGHDK, SYGVNS. The CDR3 extends over 14 amino acids. J gave up 3 bases and V 1 base, and 3 bases lay outside the gene matches. The CDR3 is CASSESAGGYEQYF. CDR3 nucleotide sequence: TGTGCCAGCAGTGAATCGGCAGGGGGCTACGAGCAGTACTTC.

This clone has a single count. The chain has TRBV28 and TRBJ2-3; TRBD1 matches 12 bases. The CDR3 length is 15 residues. The trim removed 5 bases at V and 4 bases at J, leaving 4 bases unmatched. In germline, CDR1 is MDHEN, CDR2 SYDVKM. The CDR3: CASSTGTGGADTQYF. The CDR3 region has the DNA TGTGCCAGCAGTACCGGGACAGGGGGCGCAGATACGCAGTATTTT.

This chain uses TRBV15 with TRBJ1-1; a weak D match, TRBD1 (5 bases). V lost 2 bases, J lost 5 bases, and 9 bases lay in between. The CDR3 has 13 amino acids. Looked up from germline, CDR1 is LNHNV and CDR2 is YYDKDF (reference sequence). CDR3 protein: CATSRRGGTEAFF. DNA for the CDR3: TGTGCCACCAGCAGACGGGGGGGAACTGAAGCTTTCTTT.

The V call is TRBV19, the J call TRBJ1-5; 7 positions agree with TRBD1. CDR1 and CDR2 (germline): LNHDA, SQIVND (reference sequence). The junction had 3 bases not matched to a gene; V was cut back by 5 bases and J by 2 bases. The CDR3 spans 14 residues. The CDR3 reads CASSLTGGNQPQHF. For the CDR3, the DNA is TGTGCCAGTAGTCTCACAGGGGGCAATCAGCCCCAGCATTTT.

For this clone: A junction end diverges from the germline sequence, so it may reflect a read error. The chain joins TRBV15 to TRBJ1-4; D unclear. The CDR3 is 12 residues long. Germline V gene lookup returns CDR1 LNHNV and CDR2 YYDKDF (reference sequence). CDR3 protein: CATSTTNEKLFF. The CDR3 DNA reads TGTGCCACCAGCACAACAAATGAAAAACTGTTTTTT. The entire variable domain, with the rest obtained from reference TRBV15 and TRBJ1-4, is as follows: DAMVIQNPRYQVTQFGKPVTLSCSQTLNHNVMYWYQQKSSQAPKLLFHYYDKDFNNEADTPDNFQSRRPNTSFCFLDIRSPGLGDTAMYLCATSTTNEKLFFGSGTQLSVL.

This clone was observed once. V gene TRBV3-1 (or the pseudogene TRBV3-2) combines with J gene TRBJ1-3, with a tentative D call TRBD1 (5 bases). The CDR3 extends over 14 amino acids. Between the trimmed V and J ends, which lost 7 bases and 0 bases, there was a span of 10 bases. The germline V gene has CDR1 LGHDT and CDR2 YNNKEL (reference sequence). This CDR3 reads CASTTTASGNTIYF. In DNA form, the CDR3 reads TGTGCCAGCACCACGACAGCCTCTGGAAACACCATATATTTT.

This sequence joins TRBV2 and TRBJ2-5, with 7 nucleotides matching TRBD1. Germline V gene lookup returns CDR1 SNHLY and CDR2 FYNNEI. This CDR3 is 15 amino acids long. V lost 4 bases to trimming and J lost 7 bases; unmatched junction nucleotides: 12. The CDR3 loop is CASSGTGEQFLTQYF. The CDR3 DNA is TGTGCCAGCAGTGGGACAGGCGAGCAGTTTCTGACCCAGTACTTC.

Only one count was recorded for this clone. The chain links TRBV6-6 to TRBJ1-1; a weak D match, TRBD1 (5 bases). In germline, CDR1 is MNHNY, CDR2 SVGAGI (reference sequence). V was pared by 5 bases and J by 2 bases, with 12 bases between. The CDR3 has 14 residues. The CDR3 DNA follows: TGTGCCAGCAGTCGGGACGGACAAAACACTGAAGCTTTCTTT. Encoded protein: CASSRDGQNTEAFF.